This T cell receptor (beta chain) was obtained from a study of blood T cell repertoires in COVID-19 (dated by TCRdb to the early 2020s). At the level of the whole study: Samples from collaborators originated in the United States, Italy and Spain and spanned both the acute and convalescent phases of COVID-19. The material from the prospective study consisted of cDNA or gDNA derived from T cells, B-cell-depleted T cells, or PBMCs. Deeply sampled blood TCRbeta repertoires from subjects exposed to, actively infected with, or recovered from COVID-19 were included in the dataset. A freely available public database, intended as a resource for researchers studying the immune response to SARS-CoV-2, is where the repertoires were released. Samples were obtained from the ongoing ImmuneRACE study (first 160 participants) and from over a thousand subjects provided by 6 global collaborators. A de-identified subject ID, COVID-19 status, age in years and sex were almost always included in the sample metadata. Where HLA class I and class II types were available, the types were taken from metadata supplied by the sample provider, not from assay-based typing.

TCRbeta CDR3 regions were amplified from genomic DNA by means of the immunoSEQ Assay, a bias-controlled multiplex PCR. Regarding the original processing steps: The number of nucleated cells in each sample was estimated from the amplification of reference gene primers within the assay. Sequence reads were collapsed and filtered to measure the absolute abundance of every unique TCRbeta CDR3 rearrangement. For each sample, productive Simpson clonality was calculated by taking the square root of Simpson's diversity index across productive rearrangements. In its TCRdb copy, this immuneACCESS table keeps in-frame sequences only and misses some clones. Where compared with another copy, unresolved V genes explain less than half of these, and the others have no known cause. That table is the source of V, J and clone size, and D and trimming were worked out from the DNA. In all, the sample holds hundreds of thousands of clones, and roughly 80% of those were seen once. Over 3% of the sample belongs to the ten largest clones.

Each collaborating institution followed its own protocols to collect whole blood in K2EDTA tubes. Collaborator samples were shipped for TCRbeta analysis as frozen whole blood, isolated PBMCs, or DNA extracted from either sample type. Findings and caveats that apply to the study as a whole: The amount of clinical and demographic metadata varied by source and participant and was provided uncurated.

Deletion took 5 bases off V and 6 bases off J, with a span of 13 bases between the germline ends. The CDR3 has 13 amino acids, counting the end cysteine and phenylalanine. The DNA shown is the 39-base CDR3, in frame from base 1. Worth noting for this clone: The target of this receptor is not known. The sample holds no much larger clone one base away, and base qualities are not on file.

In this chain, TRBV12-3 or TRBV12-4 is recombined with TRBJ1-2; the D gene assignment is ambiguous. The source is a middle-aged woman with active or convalescent COVID-19. The sequenced sample was peripheral blood. The CDR3 in this case is CASSHPRRNGYTF. In nucleotide form, the sequence is TGTGCCAGCAGTCACCCACGGAGAAATGGCTACACCTTC.